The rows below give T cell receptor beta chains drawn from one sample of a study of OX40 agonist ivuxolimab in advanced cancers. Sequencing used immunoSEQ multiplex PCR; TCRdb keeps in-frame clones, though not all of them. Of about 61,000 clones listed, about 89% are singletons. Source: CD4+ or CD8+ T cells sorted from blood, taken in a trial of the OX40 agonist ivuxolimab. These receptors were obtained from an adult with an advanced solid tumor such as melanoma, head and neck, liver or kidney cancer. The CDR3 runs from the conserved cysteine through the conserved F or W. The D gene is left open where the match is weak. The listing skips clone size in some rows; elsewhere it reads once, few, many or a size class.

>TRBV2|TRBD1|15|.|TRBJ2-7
CASRPGTGEAYEQYF
TGTGCCAGCAGACCCGGGACAGGGGAGGCCTACGAGCAGTACTTC
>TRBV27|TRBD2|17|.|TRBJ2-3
CASNSLPAGGLTDTQYF
TGTGCCAGCAACTCCTTACCCGCGGGGGGCCTCACAGATACGCAGTATTTT
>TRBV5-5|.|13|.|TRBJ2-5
CASTPWGQETQYF
TGTGCCAGCACCCCGTGGGGTCAAGAGACCCAGTACTTC
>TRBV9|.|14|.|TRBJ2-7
CASSVEGGGYEQYF
TGTGCCAGCAGCGTAGAAGGGGGAGGCTACGAGCAGTACTTC
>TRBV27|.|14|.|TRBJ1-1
CASSIRGSPSEAFF
TGTGCCAGCAGCATCAGGGGATCGCCCAGTGAAGCTTTCTTT
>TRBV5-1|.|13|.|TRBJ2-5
CASSPDPGETQYF
TGCGCCAGCAGCCCGGACCCGGGGGAGACCCAGTACTTC
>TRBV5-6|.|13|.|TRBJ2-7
CASSLVGSYEQYF
TGTGCCAGCAGCTTGGTGGGTTCCTACGAGCAGTACTTC
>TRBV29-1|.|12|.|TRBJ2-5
CSSLTAQETQYF
TGCAGTTCTTTGACTGCTCAAGAGACCCAGTACTTC
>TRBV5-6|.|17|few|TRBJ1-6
CASSLDQVEGGGSPLHF
TGTGCCAGCAGCCTCGACCAAGTGGAGGGGGGGGGTTCACCCCTCCACTTT
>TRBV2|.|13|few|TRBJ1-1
CASSDPGRTEAFF
TGTGCCAGCAGTGACCCGGGGAGGACTGAAGCTTTCTTT
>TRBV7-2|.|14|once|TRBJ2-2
CASSLHSNTGELFF
TGTGCCAGCAGCTTACACAGTAACACCGGGGAGCTGTTTTTT
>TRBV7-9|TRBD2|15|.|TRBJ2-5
CASSPRASGGFIQYF
TGTGCCAGCAGCCCGCGGGCTAGCGGGGGGTTCATCCAGTACTTC
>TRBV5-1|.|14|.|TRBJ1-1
CASSGGYQNTEAFF
TGCGCCAGCAGCGGCGGCTACCAGAACACTGAAGCTTTCTTT
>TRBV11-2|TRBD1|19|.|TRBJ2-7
CASSPQDRGMGGGYYEQYF
TGTGCCAGCAGCCCCCAGGACAGGGGTATGGGGGGGGGCTACTACGAGCAGTACTTC
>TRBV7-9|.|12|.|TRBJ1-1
CASSLATTEAFF
TGTGCCAGCAGCTTAGCCACCACTGAAGCTTTCTTT
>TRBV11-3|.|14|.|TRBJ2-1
CASSSFDNLNEQFF
TGTGCCAGCAGCTCGTTCGACAACTTGAATGAGCAGTTCTTC
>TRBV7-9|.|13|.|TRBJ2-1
CASSLASGSEQFF
TGTGCCAGCAGCTTAGCCTCGGGGAGTGAGCAGTTCTTC
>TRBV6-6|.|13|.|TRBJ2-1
CASISGVSNEQFF
TGTGCCAGCATCTCAGGGGTGAGCAATGAGCAGTTCTTC
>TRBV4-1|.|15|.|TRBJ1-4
CASSQVSRDPEKLFF
TGCGCCAGCAGCCAAGTATCCAGGGACCCCGAAAAACTGTTTTTT
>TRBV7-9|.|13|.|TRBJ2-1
CASSLVVGDEQFF
TGTGCCAGCAGCTTAGTAGTCGGGGATGAGCAGTTCTTC
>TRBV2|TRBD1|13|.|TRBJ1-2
CASRVGQGVGYTF
TGTGCCAGCAGGGTGGGACAGGGGGTAGGCTACACCTTC
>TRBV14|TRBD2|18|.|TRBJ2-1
CASSQTRASGGTYNEQFF
TGTGCCAGCAGCCAGACCCGAGCCAGCGGGGGGACCTACAATGAGCAGTTCTTC
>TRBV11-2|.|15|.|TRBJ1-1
CASSGRRVMHTEAFF
TGTGCCAGCAGCGGCCGAAGGGTTATGCACACTGAAGCTTTCTTT
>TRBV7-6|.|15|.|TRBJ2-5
CASSLMEWGQETQYF
TGTGCCAGCAGCTTAATGGAGTGGGGTCAAGAGACCCAGTACTTC
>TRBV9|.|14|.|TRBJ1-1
CASSSEIEGTEAFF
TGTGCCAGCAGCTCGGAGATAGAGGGGACTGAAGCTTTCTTT
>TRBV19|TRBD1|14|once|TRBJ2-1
CASSHGQVYNEQFF
TGTGCCAGTAGTCACGGACAGGTCTACAATGAGCAGTTCTTC